The next 14 T cell receptor beta chains were all read from a single sample in a study of T cell changes during pregnancy in multiple sclerosis (dated by TCRdb to 2018 to 2020). Library creation used the immunoSEQ multiplex PCR assay. TCRdb's version of the immuneACCESS table is confined to in-frame rearrangements and falls short of the full clone set. An unresolved V gene accounts for under half of the shortfall where checked; the remainder is of unknown origin. The sample yields fewer than 80,000 clones; 70% to 90% were counted once. The top ten hold 0.7% to 0.9% of the sample. This material consisted of peripheral blood, taken in the first trimester of pregnancy. The receptors were gathered from a female donor in good health, enrolled as a control in a pregnancy study.

V is TRBV6-5 and J is TRBJ2-3; 8 bases match TRBD2. V lost 8 bases to trimming and J lost 6 bases; unmatched junction nucleotides: 10. This CDR3 comprises 14 residues. Germline lookup yields CDR1 MNHEY and CDR2 SVGAGI. In DNA form, the CDR3 reads TGTGCCAGCGTCAGCGGGAGACGTTCGGATACGCAGTATTTT. As protein: CASVSGRRSDTQYF.

This sequence joins TRBV18 and TRBJ1-4; TRBD1 matches at 7 bases. J was trimmed by 6 bases and V by 2 bases; bases with no gene match: 3. Germline assignment: CDR1 KGHSH and CDR2 LQKENI. This CDR3 has 14 residues. The CDR3: CASSPGQADEKLFF. Written as DNA, the CDR3 is TGTGCCAGCTCACCAGGACAGGCTGATGAAAAACTGTTTTTT.

CDR3 in DNA: TGTGCCAGCAGCCAAGGGAGCGAGGGTATGGCTGAAGCTTTCTTT. Translation: CASSQGSEGMAEAFF. The J gene is TRBJ1-1, the V gene TRBV4-2; D uncertain. Between the trimmed V and J ends, which lost 1 base and 6 bases, there was a span of 15 bases. Germline lookup yields CDR1 LGHNA and CDR2 YNFKEQ. The CDR3 spans 15 residues.

This clone was found once. The chain couples TRBV7-2 to TRBJ1-4, with a possible D match to TRBD1 (5 bases). The CDR3 runs 15 residues. Germline V lookup: CDR1 SGHTA, CDR2 FQGNSA. Trimming cost V 1 base and J 8 bases, with 14 bases left between them. In nucleotides, the CDR3 is TGTGCCAGCAGCTTAGTAGGAGGGAGGGGAGAAAAACTGTTTTTT. Translated, it gives CASSLVGGRGEKLFF.

The chain combines TRBV7-9 with TRBJ2-7, with 10 bases identical to TRBD2. The CDR3 is made up of 15 amino acids. Germline trimming cut 1 base from V and 5 bases from J; bases unmatched to any gene: 5. CDR1 is SEHNR and CDR2 is FQNEAQ in the germline V gene (reference sequence). The CDR3 nucleotides are TGTGCCAGCAGCTTAGTCCAACTAGCGGGGCACGAGCAGTACTTC. Its protein is CASSLVQLAGHEQYF.

The chain couples TRBV4-3 to TRBJ2-1, with 7 bases matching TRBD2. The CDR3 totals 17 residues. Trimming took 3 bases from V and 9 from J; bases not matched to a gene: 17. The germline gives CDR1 LGHNA, CDR2 YSLEER. CDR3 region: CASSQPSSGDGFVEQFF. Written as DNA, the CDR3 is TGCGCCAGCAGCCAGCCATCTAGCGGTGATGGCTTCGTTGAGCAGTTCTTC.

This clone was recorded only once. The chain joins TRBV6-1 to TRBJ2-3, with 12 bases matching TRBD2. Germline loops: CDR1 MNHNS, CDR2 SASEGT. The CDR3 is made up of 14 amino acids. J gave up 4 bases and V 6 bases, and 2 bases lay outside the gene matches. The CDR3 DNA reads as TGTGCCAGCAGCAGACTAGCGGGGGCAGATACGCAGTATTTT. It encodes CASSRLAGADTQYF.

J is TRBJ2-5 and V is TRBV4-3; 12 bases match TRBD1. Trimming removed 4 bases from V and 5 bases from J; junction bases left unmatched: 5. This CDR3 region has 15 residues. Per the germline V gene, CDR1 is LGHNA and CDR2 is YSLEER. This chain's CDR3 is CASSPGTGGAETQYF. The CDR3 DNA reads TGCGCCAGCAGCCCTGGGACAGGGGGCGCGGAGACCCAGTACTTC.

The V and J genes are TRBV19 and TRBJ2-7, with 7 nucleotides matching TRBD1. After removal of 9 bases from V and 0 bases from J, the junction contained 11 bases not matched to a gene. Germline values: CDR1 LNHDA, CDR2 SQIVND (reference sequence). This CDR3 has 15 amino acids. The CDR3 loop is CASENLGGPSYEQYF. CDR3 in DNA: TGTGCCAGCGAAAATCTAGGGGGCCCCTCCTACGAGCAGTACTTC. The entire variable domain, with the rest obtained from reference TRBV19 and TRBJ2-7, is as follows: DGGITQSPKYLFRKEGQNVTLSCEQNLNHDAMYWYRQDPGQGLRLIYYSQIVNDFQKGDIAEGYSVSREKKESFPLTVTSAQKNPTAFYLCASENLGGPSYEQYFGPGTRLTVT.

The chain couples TRBV19 to TRBJ1-2, with unresolved D. Germline CDR1 LNHDA, CDR2 SQIVND (reference sequence). Trimming took off 3 bases at V and 2 bases at J, with 7 bases between the two ends. CDR3 length: 13 residues. CDR3 region: CASSIGRNYGYTF. The CDR3 nucleotides read TGTGCCAGTAGTATCGGCAGGAACTATGGCTACACCTTC.

J is TRBJ2-3 and V is TRBV7-9, with 9 bases identical to TRBD2. Germline loops: CDR1 SEHNR, CDR2 FQNEAQ (reference sequence). CDR3 length equals 15 residues. The ends lost 3 bases at V and 3 bases at J; junction bases unmatched: 4. The CDR3 is CASSFIAGETDTQYF. The CDR3, as DNA: TGTGCCAGCAGCTTCATAGCGGGAGAAACAGATACGCAGTATTTT.

This sequence joins TRBV21-1 and TRBJ2-7; TRBD1 is the table's D call and was not checked against the DNA. TRBV21-1 is noted as a pseudogene. There are 13 residues in the CDR3. DNA of the CDR3: TGTGCCAGCAGCAAAGACAGGGGGCACGAGCAGTACTTC. It translates to CASSKDRGHEQYF.

The chain couples TRBV10-3 to TRBJ2-2, with 7 positions matching TRBD1. V shed 6 bases, J shed 0 bases, and the junction held 4 bases outside the gene matches. The V gene's germline CDR1 is ENHRY and CDR2 SYGVKD. This CDR3 contains 15 residues. The CDR3 nucleotides read TGTGCCATCAGCACCGGGACAGCGAACACCGGGGAGCTGTTTTTT. This sequence encodes CAISTGTANTGELFF.

This clone was seen repeatedly, ten times or more. V gene TRBV6-4 combines with J gene TRBJ2-2; TRBD2 is a possible D gene (6 bases). The CDR3 has 13 amino acids. The germline gives CDR1 MRHNA, CDR2 SNTAGT. Between the trimmed V and J ends, which lost 4 bases and 3 bases, there was a span of 6 bases. The CDR3 reads CASSAGDTGELFF. CDR3 DNA sequence: TGTGCCAGCAGTGCGGGAGACACCGGGGAGCTGTTTTTT.